Listed here are 21 T cell receptor beta chains from one sample, sequenced in a study of T cell changes during pregnancy in multiple sclerosis. Using immunoSEQ multiplex PCR, the repertoire was profiled, and TCRdb retains in-frame clones only, with some absent. This sample yields fewer than 55,000 clones, of which approximately 90% are seen a single time; approximately 6.3% belongs to the top ten. The sample was CD8+ T cells from peripheral blood mononuclear cells, taken after pregnancy. The receptors shown here come from a female donor in good health, enrolled as a control in a pregnancy study.

The chain is built from TRBV5-4 and TRBJ1-2; D is undetermined. Germline-derived CDR1 and CDR2 are SGHNT and YYREEE (reference sequence). V lost 0 bases and J lost 6, with 9 bases in between. CDR3 length equals 13 residues. CDR3 nucleotide sequence: TGTGCCAGCAGCTTGGCCCGCGGGCATGGCTACACCTTC. Translating gives CASSLARGHGYTF.

The chain combines TRBV7-9 with TRBJ2-1; 11 positions match TRBD2. The germline CDR1 and CDR2 sequences are SEHNR and FQNEAQ (reference sequence). After removal of 4 bases from V and 0 bases from J, the junction contained 2 bases not matched to a gene. The CDR3 totals 16 residues. CDR3 protein: CASSSGLAGSYNEQFF. DNA for the CDR3: TGTGCCAGCAGCTCCGGACTAGCGGGCTCCTACAATGAGCAGTTCTTC.

As concerns this clone: Relative to the germline gene, one junction end is altered; a read error may explain this. The V and J genes are TRBV4-1 and TRBJ2-1; 10 bases match TRBD1. There are 14 residues in the CDR3. CDR1 is MGHRA and CDR2 is YSYEKL in the germline V gene. CDR3 protein: CASTSTGGRDEQFF. The CDR3 DNA reads as TGTGCCAGCACCTCGACAGGGGGCCGGGATGAGCAGTTCTTC.

The J gene is TRBJ2-7, the V gene TRBV9; tentatively, D is TRBD2 (5 bases). Germline-derived CDR1 and CDR2 are SGDLS and YYNGEE. V lost 4 bases and J 0 bases, leaving 14 bases between the germline ends. CDR3 size: 15 residues. The CDR3 bases are TGTGCCAGCAGCCCAGCCGATAGCGTCTCCTACGAGCAGTACTTC. It specifies CASSPADSVSYEQYF.

The chain's CDR3 is CASSYSDRGGYEQYF. The DNA for the CDR3 is TGTGCCAGCAGTTACTCTGACAGGGGAGGCTACGAGCAGTACTTC. The V and J genes are TRBV6-5 and TRBJ2-7, with TRBD1 matching over 8 bases. Germline trimming cut 0 bases from V and 3 bases from J; bases unmatched to any gene: 4. This CDR3 comprises 15 residues. Germline lookup yields CDR1 MNHEY and CDR2 SVGAGI.

This clone showed up just once. This chain uses TRBV7-9 with TRBJ2-1; D may be TRBD1 (5 bases). V was pared by 5 bases and J by 5 bases, with 7 bases between. The CDR3 has 12 residues. Per the germline V gene, CDR1 is SEHNR and CDR2 is FQNEAQ (reference sequence). CDR3 DNA: TGTGCCAGCAGCCCGGACAACAATGAGCAGTTCTTC. Amino acids: CASSPDNNEQFF.

A few counts support this clone. V gene TRBV25-1 combines with J gene TRBJ2-5; no definite D call. Trimming cost V 6 bases and J 4 bases, with 3 bases left between them. The length of the CDR3 is 10 residues. The germline V gene encodes CDR1 MGHDK and CDR2 SYGVNS. The CDR3 sequence is CASSLETQYF. The CDR3 nucleotides read TGTGCCAGCAGCCTAGAGACCCAGTACTTC.

This rearrangement joins TRBV28 to TRBJ1-1; 9 nucleotides agree with TRBD1. The CDR3 spans 15 residues. Germline V lookup: CDR1 MDHEN, CDR2 SYDVKM. With V trimmed by 6 bases and J by 4 bases, 9 bases remained unmatched. The CDR3 DNA reads TGTGCCAGCAGCCCCCTACAGGGGGCTTTCACTGAAGCTTTCTTT. The encoded protein is CASSPLQGAFTEAFF.

The gene calls are TRBV11-2 and TRBJ2-7; the D is unclear. Per the germline V gene, CDR1 is SGHAT and CDR2 is FQNNGV. Trimming took 5 bases from V and 3 from J, leaving 17 bases between them. The length of the CDR3 is 15 residues. Here the CDR3 DNA reads TGTGCCAGCAGCCCGGGTACGTCGCCGGGCTACGAGCAGTACTTC. This gives the protein CASSPGTSPGYEQYF.

The chain couples TRBV11-1 to TRBJ2-7, with 7 positions matching TRBD2. The CDR3 consists of 14 residues. Trimming removed 6 bases from V and 2 bases from J; junction bases left unmatched: 7. CDR1 is SGHAT and CDR2 is FQDESV in the germline V gene (reference sequence). CDR3 sequence (DNA): TGTGCCAGCAGGGAGACTAGCTACACCTACGAGCAGTACTTC. It yields the protein CASRETSYTYEQYF.

Sample share makes this clone medium-sized. The genes are TRBV7-2 and TRBJ2-5; 10 bases match TRBD2. This CDR3 region has 17 residues. Germline V gene data show CDR1 as SGHTA and CDR2 as FQGNSA. After removal of 3 bases from V and 5 bases from J, the junction contained 12 bases not matched to a gene. CDR3 region: CASSFGTKRGGLETQYF. In DNA, the CDR3 is TGTGCCAGCAGCTTTGGGACTAAGCGGGGGGGCCTGGAGACCCAGTACTTC.

The chain links TRBV15 to TRBJ2-1; TRBD1 matches at 12 bases. The germline gives CDR1 LNHNV, CDR2 YYDKDF (reference sequence). V was pared by 6 bases and J by 7 bases, with 7 bases of the junction left unmatched. The CDR3 consists of 15 residues. CDR3 DNA sequence: TGTGCCACCAGTCTCTCGGGACAGGGGGCAAATGAGCAGTTCTTC. Protein product: CATSLSGQGANEQFF.

The genes are TRBV6-4 and TRBJ1-1; D perhaps matches TRBD1 (5 bases). The CDR3 runs to 15 residues. The V end was cut by 0 bases, the J end by 3 bases, with 11 bases between. CDR1 and CDR2 from the germline V gene are MRHNA and SNTAGT. The CDR3 is CASSDSPGLDTEAFF. CDR3 coding DNA: TGTGCCAGCAGTGACTCCCCAGGGTTAGACACTGAAGCTTTCTTT.

The V gene is TRBV4-3, the J gene TRBJ1-2; D is perhaps TRBD1 (6 bases). The ends were cut back, 0 bases at V and 4 bases at J, with 21 bases in the middle. The CDR3 sequence is 18 residues long. Per germline, CDR1 LGHNA and CDR2 YSLEER. CDR3 nucleotide sequence: TGCGCCAGCAGCCAAGATAGCTCCGGACAGCTGACCTCCTATGGCTACACCTTC. It codes for CASSQDSSGQLTSYGYTF.

In this sample, this clone turned up once. V usage is TRBV5-1 and J usage is TRBJ1-2; the match to TRBD1 covers 10 bases. The V gene's germline CDR1 is SGHRS and CDR2 YFSETQ. With V trimmed by 0 bases and J by 5 bases, 7 bases remained unmatched. This CDR3 has 16 residues. CDR3 sequence: CASSLGGTGATYGYTF. Written as DNA, the CDR3 is TGCGCCAGCAGCTTGGGGGGGACAGGGGCCACATATGGCTACACCTTC.

The CDR3 sequence: CASSSGTVTSDTQYF. Written as DNA, the CDR3 is TGTGCCAGCAGTTCCGGGACAGTAACTTCAGATACGCAGTATTTT. The genes are TRBV6-6 and TRBJ2-3; 7 positions match TRBD1. The V gene end was trimmed by 4 bases and the J gene end by 4 bases; junction bases not matched to a gene: 8. The CDR3 runs 15 residues. The germline V gene has CDR1 MNHNY and CDR2 SVGAGI (reference sequence).

This clone appeared a single time. The V and J genes are TRBV9 and TRBJ2-5, with 7 bases fitting TRBD2. The germline CDR1 and CDR2 sequences are SGDLS and YYNGEE. Unmatched junction bases numbered 4, after V lost 3 bases and J lost 2 bases. The CDR3 sequence is 14 residues long. The CDR3 is CASSGSGVQETQYF. In DNA, the CDR3 is TGTGCCAGCAGCGGAAGCGGGGTTCAAGAGACCCAGTACTTC.

The CDR3 loop is CASKGQGSYEQYF. CDR3 DNA: TGTGCCAGCAAGGGACAGGGTTCCTACGAGCAGTACTTC. The chain employs TRBV2 and TRBJ2-7, with TRBD1 identical over 9 bases. The CDR3 loop spans 13 amino acids. Germline V lookup: CDR1 SNHLY, CDR2 FYNNEI. V lost 7 bases and J lost 1; bases outside the gene matches: 2.

This clone was counted a single time. The gene calls are TRBV7-9 and TRBJ1-1, with 8 bases matching TRBD1. This CDR3 contains 13 residues. In germline, CDR1 is SEHNR, CDR2 FQNEAQ (reference sequence). The junction had 5 bases not matched to a gene; V was cut back by 3 bases and J by 8 bases. The CDR3 coding sequence is TGTGCCAGCAGCTTCCCAGGGGGCATCGAAGCTTTCTTT. Its translation is CASSFPGGIEAFF.

This chain uses TRBV5-6 with TRBJ2-1, with D tentatively TRBD1 (6 bases). Trimming pared 0 bases from V and 7 bases from J, leaving 8 bases between. CDR1 is SGHDT, CDR2 YYEEEE, per germline. This CDR3 has 13 residues. For the CDR3, the DNA is TGTGCCAGCAGCTTGGGGCAGGGGAATGAGCAGTTCTTC. Residues: CASSLGQGNEQFF.

The rearrangement joins TRBV27 to TRBJ1-1; D is perhaps TRBD1 (6 bases). The CDR3 contains 14 residues. Germline CDR1 MNHEY, CDR2 SMNVEV (reference sequence). V shed 6 bases and J shed 4 bases, with 15 bases lying between them. The CDR3 sequence: CASSLRGAATEAFF. CDR3 in DNA: TGTGCCAGCAGCCTGCGGGGGGCGGCCACTGAAGCTTTCTTT.